Each of the 3 T cell receptor beta chains below was sequenced from the same sample in a study of cytomegalovirus exposure and HLA in healthy donors. PCR primers comprised 60 Vbeta and 13 Jbeta primers. Generated by immunoSEQ multiplex PCR, the TCRdb table keeps only in-frame clones and is missing some. This table has roughly 180,000 clones, 82% appearing once. Sequencing was done on a sample of PBMCs. These receptors all come from a man aged 40-50 years in good health and CMV-seronegative.

This clone appeared once. This chain connects TRBV6-5 to TRBJ2-5; TRBD1 matches at 7 bases. Germline CDR1 and CDR2: MNHEY and SVGAGI. There are 15 residues in the CDR3. V gave up 6 bases and J gave up 2 bases; unmatched junction bases: 9. CDR3 region: CASSRNRGSQETQYF. DNA for the CDR3: TGTGCCAGCAGCCGCAACAGGGGCTCGCAAGAGACCCAGTACTTC.

The chain's CDR3 is CASSSGGYNEQFF. CDR3 bases: TGTGCCAGCAGTAGCGGGGGGTACAATGAGCAGTTCTTC. The chain links TRBV27 to TRBJ2-1, with TRBD2 matching over 9 bases. Germline V CDR1 and CDR2: MNHEY, SMNVEV (reference sequence). Trimming cost V 5 bases and J 4 bases; bases outside gene matches: 0. CDR3 length equals 13 residues.

This clone was seen a handful of times. The chain carries TRBV9 and TRBJ2-3; a possible D gene is TRBD2 (7 bases). Trimming pared 4 bases from V and 4 bases from J, leaving 16 bases between. There are 15 residues in the CDR3. CDR1 is SGDLS and CDR2 is YYNGEE in the germline V gene. The CDR3 DNA is TGTGCCAGCAGCCCGGGTGGCGGGGGCGCAGATACGCAGTATTTT. Residues: CASSPGGGGADTQYF.